This TCR beta chain was obtained from a study of sequential checkpoint blockade in melanoma. Study overall: Each arm's sequence ended with maintenance nivolumab.

Produced via immunoSEQ multiplex PCR; TCRdb's table is partial and in-frame only. The data contain about 15,000 clones, around 77% of them singletons. CDR1 is MNHEY and CDR2 is SMNVEV in the germline V gene (reference sequence). Trimming took off 5 bases at V and 0 bases at J, with 10 bases between the two ends. The CDR3 sequence is 14 residues long. Treatment in this sample: randomized to nivolumab then ipilimumab (arm A) or the reverse (arm B). This clone was picked up one time. The TCR sequence derives from a human donor with melanoma. The rearrangement uses TRBV27 and TRBJ1-1; no clear D gene. The sequenced sample was CD8+ T cells sorted from blood (inferred from file names), obtained from a patient given nivolumab and ipilimumab in sequence. The CDR3 sequence: CASSATQMNTEAFF. In nucleotides, the CDR3 is TGTGCCAGCAGTGCGACACAAATGAACACTGAAGCTTTCTTT.